What follows is one TCR beta chain and its context. The record originates from a study of blood T cell repertoires in COVID-19. Study-level information: Sites in the United States, Italy and Spain provided acute and convalescent COVID-19 samples. Sources were T cells, B-cell-depleted T cells, or PBMCs; the material itself was cDNA or gDNA.

Authors' methods: The assay estimated nucleated cells by amplifying reference gene primers. The protocol was immunoSEQ multiplex PCR, while the TCRdb copy is restricted to in-frame clones and leaves out a portion. From that table come the V and J calls and clone size; the DNA was used to work out D and trimming. The table records 160,000 or so clones, roughly 90% of them present only once. CDR1 MNHEY and CDR2 SVGAGI come from the germline V gene. CDR3 length: 15 amino acids. Between the trimmed V and J ends, which lost 3 bases and 1 base, there was a span of 10 bases. The clonotype was recovered from a man in his sixties with active or convalescent COVID-19. J is TRBJ1-5 and V is TRBV6-5; no clear D. The sequenced sample was peripheral blood. The CDR3 DNA reads as TGTGCCAGCAGTTATTCAGCTAGGAGCAATCAGCCCCAGCATTTT. It specifies CASSYSARSNQPQHF.